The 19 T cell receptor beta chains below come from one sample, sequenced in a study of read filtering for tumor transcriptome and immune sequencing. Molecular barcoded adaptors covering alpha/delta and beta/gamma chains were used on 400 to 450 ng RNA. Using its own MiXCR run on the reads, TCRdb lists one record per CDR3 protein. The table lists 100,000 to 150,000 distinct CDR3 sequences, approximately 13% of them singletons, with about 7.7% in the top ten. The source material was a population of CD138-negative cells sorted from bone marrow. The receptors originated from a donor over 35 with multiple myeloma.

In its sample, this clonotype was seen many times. The CDR3 loop reads CASIMRTGTGGSGELFF. DNA for the CDR3: TGTGCCAGTATCATGAGAACCGGGACAGGGGGCTCCGGGGAGCTGTTTTTT. V and J are TRBV19 and TRBJ2-2; TRBD1 agrees at 12 bases. The germline CDR1 and CDR2 sequences are LNHDA and SQIVND (reference sequence). Trimming at V came to 7 bases and at J to 6 bases, leaving 12 bases not matched to a gene. CDR3 length: 17 amino acids.

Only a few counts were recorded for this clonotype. This CDR3 is CASSLVTSESPLHF. In DNA, the CDR3 is TGTGCCAGCAGCTTAGTTACGTCGGAATCACCCCTCCACTTT. The chain has TRBV7-9 and TRBJ1-6; D uncertain. Germline assignment: CDR1 SEHNR and CDR2 FQNEAQ (reference sequence). This CDR3 has 14 residues. Between the trimmed V and J ends, which lost 1 base and 10 bases, there was a span of 11 bases.

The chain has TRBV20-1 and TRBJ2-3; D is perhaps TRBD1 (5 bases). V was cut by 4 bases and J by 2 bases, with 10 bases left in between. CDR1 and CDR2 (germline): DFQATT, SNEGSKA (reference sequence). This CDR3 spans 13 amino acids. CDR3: CSAKGVDTDTQYF. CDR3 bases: TGCAGTGCTAAAGGGGTCGACACAGATACGCAGTATTTT.

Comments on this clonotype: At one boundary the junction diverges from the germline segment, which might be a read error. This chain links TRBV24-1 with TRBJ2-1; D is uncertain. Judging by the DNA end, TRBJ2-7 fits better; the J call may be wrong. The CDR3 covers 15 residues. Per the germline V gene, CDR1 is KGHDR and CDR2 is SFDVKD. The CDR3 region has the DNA TGTGCCGCCAGTGATTCAGGAAAAACCTACAATGAGCAGTACTTC. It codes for CAASDSGKTYNEQYF.

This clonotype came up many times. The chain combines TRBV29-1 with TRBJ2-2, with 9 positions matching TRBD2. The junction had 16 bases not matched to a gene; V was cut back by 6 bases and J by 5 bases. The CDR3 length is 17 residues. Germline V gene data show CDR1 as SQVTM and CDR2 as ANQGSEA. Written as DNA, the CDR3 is TGCAGCGTGTTGGCACGCGGGAGGGCCTTGAGTACCGGGGAGCTGTTTTTT. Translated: CSVLARGRALSTGELFF.

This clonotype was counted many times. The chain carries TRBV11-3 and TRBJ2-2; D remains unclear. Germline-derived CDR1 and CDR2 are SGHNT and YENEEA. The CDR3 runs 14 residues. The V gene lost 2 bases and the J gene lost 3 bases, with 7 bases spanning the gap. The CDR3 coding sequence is TGTGCCAGCAGCTTATTGAGATACACCGGGGAGCTGTTTTTT. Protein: CASSLLRYTGELFF.

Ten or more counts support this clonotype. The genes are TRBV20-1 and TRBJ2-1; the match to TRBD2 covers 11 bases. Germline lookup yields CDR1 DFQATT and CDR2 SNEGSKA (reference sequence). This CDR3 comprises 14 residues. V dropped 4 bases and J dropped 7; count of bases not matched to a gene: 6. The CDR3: CSAKLAGGGNEQFF. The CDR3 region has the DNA TGCAGTGCTAAGCTAGCGGGAGGTGGTAATGAGCAGTTCTTC.

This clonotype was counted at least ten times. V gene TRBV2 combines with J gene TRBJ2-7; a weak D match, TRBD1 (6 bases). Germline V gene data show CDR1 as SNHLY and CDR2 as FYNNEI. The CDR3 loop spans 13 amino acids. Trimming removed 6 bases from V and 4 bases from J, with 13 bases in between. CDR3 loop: CASRDTGFYEQYF. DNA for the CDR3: TGTGCCAGCAGGGATACAGGGTTTTACGAGCAGTACTTC.

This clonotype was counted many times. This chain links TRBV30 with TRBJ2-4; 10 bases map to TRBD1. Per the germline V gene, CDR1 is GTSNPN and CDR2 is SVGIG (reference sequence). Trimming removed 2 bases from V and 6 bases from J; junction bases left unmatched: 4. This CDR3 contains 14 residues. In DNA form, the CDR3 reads TGTGCCTGGAGTCCTGGGACAGGGGCAAACATTCAGTACTTC. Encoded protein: CAWSPGTGANIQYF.

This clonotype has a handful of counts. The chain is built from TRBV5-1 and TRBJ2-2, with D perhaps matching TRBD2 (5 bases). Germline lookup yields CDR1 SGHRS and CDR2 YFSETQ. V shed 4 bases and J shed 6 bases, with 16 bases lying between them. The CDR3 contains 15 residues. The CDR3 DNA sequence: TGCGCCAGCAGCCGTTCAGCGGAGATGGCCGGGGAGCTGTTTTTT. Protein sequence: CASSRSAEMAGELFF.

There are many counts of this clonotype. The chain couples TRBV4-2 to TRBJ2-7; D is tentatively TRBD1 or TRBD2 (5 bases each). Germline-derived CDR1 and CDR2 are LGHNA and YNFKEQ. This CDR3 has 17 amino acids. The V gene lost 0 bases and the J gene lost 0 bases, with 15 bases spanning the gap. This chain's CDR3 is CASSQDSSPGRSYEQYF. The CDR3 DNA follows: TGTGCCAGCAGCCAAGATAGTTCACCGGGACGCTCCTACGAGCAGTACTTC.

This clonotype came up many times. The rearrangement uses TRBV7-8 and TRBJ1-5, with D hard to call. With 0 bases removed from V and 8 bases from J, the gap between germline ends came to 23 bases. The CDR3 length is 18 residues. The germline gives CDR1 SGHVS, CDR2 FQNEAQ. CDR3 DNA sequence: TGTGCCAGCAGCTTAGCGCCGGTGGGTGAGCTGACTTTAGAGCCCCAGCATTTT. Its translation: CASSLAPVGELTLEPQHF.

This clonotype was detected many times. The DNA for the CDR3 is TGTGCCAGCTCACCACCGGGTGGGGCAACCTACGAGCAGTACTTC. Its protein is CASSPPGGATYEQYF. V and J are TRBV18 and TRBJ2-7; possible D gene TRBD1, 5 bases. Between the trimmed V and J ends, which lost 0 bases and 2 bases, there was a span of 11 bases. CDR3 length: 15 residues. CDR1 and CDR2 from the germline V gene are KGHSH and LQKENI.

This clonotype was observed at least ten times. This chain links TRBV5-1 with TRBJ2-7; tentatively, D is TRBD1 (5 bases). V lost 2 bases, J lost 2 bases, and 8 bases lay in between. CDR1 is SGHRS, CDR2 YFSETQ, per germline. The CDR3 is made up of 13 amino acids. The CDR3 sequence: CASSFRETYEQYF. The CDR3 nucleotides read TGCGCCAGCAGCTTCAGGGAAACCTACGAGCAGTACTTC.

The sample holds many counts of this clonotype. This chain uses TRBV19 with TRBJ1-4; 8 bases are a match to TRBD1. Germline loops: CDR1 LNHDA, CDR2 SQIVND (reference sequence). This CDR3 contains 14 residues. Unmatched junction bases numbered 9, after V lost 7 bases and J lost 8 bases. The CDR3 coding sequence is TGTGCCAGTAAGCGAGGACAGGGAAACGAAAAACTGTTTTTT. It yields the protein CASKRGQGNEKLFF.

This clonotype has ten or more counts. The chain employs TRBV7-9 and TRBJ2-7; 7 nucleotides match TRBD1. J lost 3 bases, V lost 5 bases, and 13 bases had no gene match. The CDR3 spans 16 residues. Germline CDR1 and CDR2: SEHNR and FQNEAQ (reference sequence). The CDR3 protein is CASSHTDRALRYEQYF. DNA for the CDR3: TGTGCCAGCAGCCATACCGACAGGGCACTCCGCTACGAGCAGTACTTC.

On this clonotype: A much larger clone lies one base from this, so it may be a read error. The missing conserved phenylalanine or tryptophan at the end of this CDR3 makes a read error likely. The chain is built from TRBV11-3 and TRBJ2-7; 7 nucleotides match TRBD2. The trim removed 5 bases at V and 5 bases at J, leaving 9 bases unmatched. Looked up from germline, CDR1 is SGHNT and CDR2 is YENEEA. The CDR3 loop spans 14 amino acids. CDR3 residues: CASSPRGGSHEQYS. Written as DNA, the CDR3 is TGTGCCAGCAGCCCTAGGGGCGGGAGCCACGAGCAGTACTCC.

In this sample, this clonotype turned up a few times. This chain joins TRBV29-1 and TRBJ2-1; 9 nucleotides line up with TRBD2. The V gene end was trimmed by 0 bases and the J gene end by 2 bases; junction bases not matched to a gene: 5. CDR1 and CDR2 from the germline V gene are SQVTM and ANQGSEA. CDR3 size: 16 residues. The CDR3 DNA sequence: TGCAGCGTTGAAGACCCCAAGCGGGAGGCCTACAATGAGCAGTTCTTC. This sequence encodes CSVEDPKREAYNEQFF.

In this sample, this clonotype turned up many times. DNA for the CDR3: TGCAGTGCACCAAGGCCCGGTTCAGGCACAGATACGCAGTATTTT. The encoded protein is CSAPRPGSGTDTQYF. The chain couples TRBV20-1 to TRBJ2-3; D unclear. The CDR3 sequence is 15 residues long. CDR1 and CDR2 from the germline V gene are DFQATT and SNEGSKA (reference sequence). V shed 6 bases and J shed 1 base, with 17 bases lying between them.